The clone carrying this TCR beta chain was seen a few times. What it binds is unknown. The data originate from a study of T-cell reconstitution after alpha-beta-depleted transplantation in children. Study-wide results and limits: About two months after transplant, alpha-beta T cells reportedly came from several hundred expanded graft clones. Surviving recipient T cells and thymic progenitors accounted for the high day-60 TCRbeta diversity observed in some patients. T cells produced anew were the main source of T-cell counts and diversity one year after transplant.

It was with unique molecular identifiers that the TCRbeta library was prepared. TCRdb reprocessed the PCR reads via MiXCR and lists one record per CDR3 protein. The repertoire holds approximately 500,000 distinct CDR3 sequences, with about a quarter as singletons. The sequence was obtained from a boy younger than two with Wiskott-Aldrich syndrome, due to receive a stem cell transplant. Here the sequenced sample was PBMCs, taken before TCRalphabeta/CD19-depleted stem cell transplant.

The CDR3: CASSLPWTGRDLNQPQHF. The CDR3 bases are TGTGCCAGCAGTTTACCGTGGACAGGGAGAGATTTAAATCAGCCCCAGCATTTT. The chain combines TRBV28 with TRBJ1-5, with 8 bases fitting TRBD1. The CDR3 consists of 18 residues. V shed 2 bases, J shed 4 bases, and the junction held 13 bases outside the gene matches. Germline assignment: CDR1 MDHEN and CDR2 SYDVKM.